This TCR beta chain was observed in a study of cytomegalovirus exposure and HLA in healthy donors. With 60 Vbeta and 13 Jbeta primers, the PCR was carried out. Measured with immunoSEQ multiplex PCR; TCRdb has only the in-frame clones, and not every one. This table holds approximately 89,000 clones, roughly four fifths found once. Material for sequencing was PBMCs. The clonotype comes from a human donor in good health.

CDR3 DNA sequence: TGTGCCAGCAGCTTAGTTGCGACAGGGGGAGCCTACGAGCAGTACTTC. Amino acid sequence: CASSLVATGGAYEQYF. The V and J genes are TRBV11-2 and TRBJ2-7, with 9 positions matching TRBD1. This CDR3 comprises 16 residues. Trimming cost V 1 base and J 2 bases; bases outside gene matches: 6. Germline V gives CDR1 SGHAT, CDR2 FQNNGV.